These 31 T cell receptor beta chains share one sample of origin, sequenced in a study of blood T cell repertoires in COVID-19. The method was immunoSEQ multiplex PCR; TCRdb's version includes in-frame clones alone and lacks a portion of them. The sample contains more than 85,000 clones, around 80% of which appear only once. The sequenced sample was peripheral blood. These receptors were obtained from a man between 65 and 85 years old with acute or convalescent COVID-19.

The rearrangement uses TRBV7-6 and TRBJ1-5; 8 bases align to TRBD1. CDR3 size: 17 residues. The germline V gene has CDR1 SGHVS and CDR2 FNYEAQ. Trimming at V came to 3 bases and at J to 0 bases, leaving 7 bases not matched to a gene. In nucleotides, the CDR3 is TGTGCCAGCAGCTTTTCCCCGGGACAGGATAGCAATCAGCCCCAGCATTTT. Protein sequence: CASSFSPGQDSNQPQHF.

J is TRBJ2-6 and V is TRBV18, with D tentatively TRBD2 (6 bases). V lost 6 bases and J 9 bases, leaving 21 bases between the germline ends. Germline V gene sequence: CDR1 KGHSH, CDR2 LQKENI. The CDR3 loop spans 16 amino acids. The CDR3 loop reads CASSEVTGSLINVLTF. The CDR3 DNA is TGTGCCAGCTCTGAAGTAACCGGGAGCCTTATCAACGTCCTGACTTTC.

The chain carries TRBV27 and TRBJ1-3; TRBD1 aligns across 7 bases. The V gene's germline CDR1 is MNHEY and CDR2 SMNVEV (reference sequence). The trim removed 3 bases at V and 7 bases at J, leaving 9 bases unmatched. This CDR3 region has 15 residues. The CDR3 region is CASSLRQGSPNTIYF. The CDR3 nucleotides read TGTGCCAGCAGTTTGCGACAGGGCAGCCCCAACACCATATATTTT.

The chain couples TRBV7-6 to TRBJ1-2; the match to TRBD1 covers 7 bases. The germline gives CDR1 SGHVS, CDR2 FNYEAQ. The trim removed 4 bases at V and 4 bases at J, leaving 6 bases unmatched. This CDR3 comprises 14 residues. This CDR3 is CASSSDPGGYGYTF. DNA of the CDR3: TGTGCCAGCAGCTCGGACCCAGGGGGCTATGGCTACACCTTC. Full variable domain (missing parts from reference TRBV7-6 and TRBJ1-2): GAGVSQSPRYKVTKRGQDVALRCDPISGHVSLYWYRQALGQGPEFLTYFNYEAQQDKSGLPNDRFSAERPEGSISTLTIQRTEQRDSAMYRCASSSDPGGYGYTFGSGTRLTVV.

V is TRBV6-1 and J is TRBJ2-5; TRBD2 matches 14 bases. Germline V gives CDR1 MNHNS, CDR2 SASEGT. V lost 2 bases to trimming and J lost 6 bases; unmatched junction nucleotides: 5. CDR3 length equals 16 residues. CDR3 amino acids: CASSERTSGRSQTQYF. The CDR3 coding sequence is TGTGCCAGCAGTGAACGGACTAGCGGGAGGTCACAGACCCAGTACTTC.

The V and J genes are TRBV19 and TRBJ1-1; 9 bases align to TRBD1. The V gene's germline CDR1 is LNHDA and CDR2 SQIVND (reference sequence). The CDR3 totals 15 residues. The V segment lost 6 bases and the J segment 5 bases; nucleotides outside the gene matches: 10. CDR3 bases: TGTGCCAGTAGGACGGGACAGGGTGGGAGAACTGAAGCTTTCTTT. The encoded protein is CASRTGQGGRTEAFF.

This clone was observed a few times. The V call is TRBV7-8, the J call TRBJ1-6; possible D gene TRBD1, 6 bases. Germline V gene lookup returns CDR1 SGHVS and CDR2 FQNEAQ. There are 15 residues in the CDR3. V was clipped by 5 bases and J by 9 bases, with 17 bases between them. In nucleotides, the CDR3 is TGTGCCAGCAGCCTAGGGGGGGGTCGGGGTTCACCCCTCCACTTT. It codes for CASSLGGGRGSPLHF. The whole variable domain, filled in from reference TRBV7-8 and TRBJ1-6, reads GAGVSQSPRYKVAKRGQDVALRCDPISGHVSLFWYQQALGQGPEFLTYFQNEAQLDKSGLPSDRFFAERPEGSVSTLKIQRTQQEDSAVYLCASSLGGGRGSPLHFGNGTRLTVT.

The chain uses TRBV29-1 and TRBJ1-5; D is undetermined. Deletions cut 0 bases from V and 6 bases from J, with 9 bases between. CDR3 length equals 13 residues. Germline V gene data show CDR1 as SQVTM and CDR2 as ANQGSEA. Here the CDR3 reads CSVEDREGQPQHF. CDR3 in DNA: TGCAGCGTTGAAGACCGGGAGGGTCAGCCCCAGCATTTT.

The chain recombines TRBV7-2 with TRBJ1-6; possible D gene TRBD1, 6 bases. Trimming stripped 5 bases from V and 8 bases from J, with 13 bases between. The CDR3 has 14 residues. Germline loops: CDR1 SGHTA, CDR2 FQGNSA. CDR3 sequence: CASSGQRGDSPLHF. CDR3 in DNA: TGTGCCAGCAGCGGACAGCGTGGTGATTCACCCCTCCACTTT. Full variable domain (missing parts from reference TRBV7-2 and TRBJ1-6): GAGVSQSPSNKVTEKGKDVELRCDPISGHTALYWYRQSLGQGLEFLIYFQGNSAPDKSGLPSDRFSAERTGGSVSTLTIQRTQQEDSAVYLCASSGQRGDSPLHFGNGTRLTVT.

This chain links TRBV6-2 or TRBV6-3 with TRBJ2-5; 8 bases fit TRBD2. The germline gives CDR1 MNHEY, CDR2 SVGEGT. The CDR3 extends over 14 amino acids. The J segment lost 4 bases and the V segment lost 2 bases, leaving 3 bases of the junction unmatched. For the CDR3, the DNA is TGTGCCAGCAGTTACGGGACTAGAGGAGAGACCCAGTACTTC. Encoded protein: CASSYGTRGETQYF.

The genes are TRBV18 and TRBJ2-7; D perhaps matches TRBD2 (5 bases). The ends were cut back, 2 bases at V and 0 bases at J, with 5 bases in the middle. Germline V lookup: CDR1 KGHSH, CDR2 LQKENI. The CDR3 is 13 residues long. The CDR3 protein is CASSPTSSYEQYF. The DNA of the CDR3 is TGTGCCAGCTCACCAACTAGCTCCTACGAGCAGTACTTC. Filled out from reference TRBV18 and TRBJ2-7, the complete variable domain reads NAGVMQNPRHLVRRRGQEARLRCSPMKGHSHVYWYRQLPEEGLKFMVYLQKENIIDESGMPKERFSAEFPKEGPSILRIQQVVRGDSAAYFCASSPTSSYEQYFGPGTRLTVT.

The V and J genes are TRBV7-6 and TRBJ1-5; D is unresolved. Trimming removed 1 base at V and 1 base at J, with 14 bases between. The CDR3 is 17 residues long. Germline CDR1 SGHVS, CDR2 FNYEAQ. The CDR3 is CASSLGVGIQSNQPQHF. In nucleotides, the CDR3 is TGTGCCAGCAGCTTAGGGGTCGGGATCCAGAGCAATCAGCCCCAGCATTTT. The whole variable domain, filled in from reference TRBV7-6 and TRBJ1-5, reads GAGVSQSPRYKVTKRGQDVALRCDPISGHVSLYWYRQALGQGPEFLTYFNYEAQQDKSGLPNDRFSAERPEGSISTLTIQRTEQRDSAMYRCASSLGVGIQSNQPQHFGDGTRLSIL.

The chain carries TRBV6-5 and TRBJ1-1; 8 bases align to TRBD1. V dropped 5 bases and J dropped 8; count of bases not matched to a gene: 13. This CDR3 contains 15 residues. Germline CDR1 reads MNHEY; CDR2 reads SVGAGI. The DNA for the CDR3 is TGTGCCAGCAGTAGATACCAGGGGGCGAATTGGGAAGCTTTCTTT. This sequence encodes CASSRYQGANWEAFF.

The chain uses TRBV7-3 and TRBJ1-4; D unclear. CDR3 size: 17 residues. With 2 bases removed from V and 6 bases from J, the gap between germline ends came to 19 bases. Per the germline V gene, CDR1 is SGHTA and CDR2 is FQGTGA. As DNA, the CDR3 is TGTGCCAGCAGCTTATTTTTTCGGTCGTCCCCGTATGAAAAACTGTTTTTT. Amino acids: CASSLFFRSSPYEKLFF.

The rearrangement uses TRBV11-3 and TRBJ2-5, with 11 bases aligning to TRBD2. Germline V gene sequence: CDR1 SGHNT, CDR2 YENEEA. The junction had 8 bases not matched to a gene; V was cut back by 5 bases and J by 3 bases. This CDR3 has 16 amino acids. The CDR3 spells CASSRGGTSGKETQYF. Written as DNA, the CDR3 is TGTGCCAGCAGCCGCGGTGGGACTAGCGGAAAAGAGACCCAGTACTTC. Full variable domain (missing parts from reference TRBV11-3 and TRBJ2-5): EAGVVQSPRYKIIEKKQPVAFWCNPISGHNTLYWYLQNLGQGPELLIRYENEEAVDDSQLPKDRFSAERLKGVDSTLKIQPAELGDSAVYLCASSRGGTSGKETQYFGPGTRLLVL.

This clone was counted once. This sequence joins TRBV19 and TRBJ2-2, with 7 bases lining up with TRBD1. The germline CDR1 and CDR2 sequences are LNHDA and SQIVND (reference sequence). Trimming cost V 4 bases and J 1 base; bases outside gene matches: 3. The CDR3 contains 15 residues. CDR3 loop: CASSKGQMNTGELFF. The DNA for the CDR3 is TGTGCCAGTAGTAAGGGACAGATGAACACCGGGGAGCTGTTTTTT.

This rearrangement joins TRBV6-5 to TRBJ1-1, with D hard to call. CDR3 length equals 16 residues. The V and J ends lost 1 base and 0 bases respectively, with 12 bases between them. Germline-derived CDR1 and CDR2 are MNHEY and SVGAGI. The CDR3 DNA sequence: TGTGCCAGCAGTTACTTCGGTAGCCTCATGAACACTGAAGCTTTCTTT. Translation gives CASSYFGSLMNTEAFF.

Remarks on this clone: The identical CDR3 is also encoded by other nucleotide sequences in the sample. The V and J genes are TRBV9 and TRBJ1-5; D perhaps matches TRBD1 (6 bases). CDR1 is SGDLS and CDR2 is YYNGEE in the germline V gene. The CDR3 is made up of 15 amino acids. V lost 3 bases and J 3 bases, leaving 13 bases between the germline ends. The CDR3 protein is CASSAPGTINQPQHF. DNA for the CDR3: TGTGCCAGCAGCGCCCCCGGGACAATCAATCAGCCCCAGCATTTT.

This chain uses TRBV11-2 with TRBJ1-4, with a possible D match to TRBD1 (6 bases). This CDR3 region has 16 residues. Germline CDR1 reads SGHAT; CDR2 reads FQNNGV. V lost 7 bases to trimming and J lost 0 bases, with 15 bases between them. The CDR3 coding sequence is TGTGCCAGCAAAGCGGCAGGGGTATCAACTAATGAAAAACTGTTTTTT. Its protein is CASKAAGVSTNEKLFF.

The rearrangement uses TRBV29-1 and TRBJ2-1; 7 bases line up with TRBD2. The J segment lost 5 bases and the V segment lost 6 bases, leaving 4 bases of the junction unmatched. Germline V gives CDR1 SQVTM, CDR2 ANQGSEA. The CDR3 has 12 residues. CDR3 DNA: TGCAGCGTCGGGACTACTCACAATGAGCAGTTCTTC. It specifies CSVGTTHNEQFF.

The CDR3 DNA sequence: TGTGCCAGCAGTGAGTGGGGCCCTGAAGCTTTCTTT. Encoded protein: CASSEWGPEAFF. The chain recombines TRBV2 with TRBJ1-1; D is perhaps TRBD1 (5 bases). CDR3 length: 12 residues. From germline, CDR1 is SNHLY and CDR2 FYNNEI. With 3 bases removed from V and 6 bases from J, the gap between germline ends came to 8 bases.

This clone turned up a few times. This sequence joins TRBV9 and TRBJ2-2, with 12 bases aligning to TRBD2. There are 17 residues in the CDR3. CDR1 and CDR2 (germline): SGDLS, YYNGEE. V was pared by 5 bases and J by 4 bases, with 9 bases of the junction left unmatched. The chain's CDR3 is CASRMIRTSGTTGELFF. Here the CDR3 DNA reads TGTGCCAGCAGGATGATCCGGACTAGCGGGACCACCGGGGAGCTGTTTTTT.

The CDR3 region has the DNA TGTGCCAGCAGCTTAGGTCCTAGCGGGAGCCAAGAGACCCAGTACTTC. Protein: CASSLGPSGSQETQYF. The V and J genes are TRBV7-9 and TRBJ2-5; 10 nucleotides align to TRBD2. V lost 1 base to trimming and J lost 1 base; unmatched junction nucleotides: 3. Germline loops: CDR1 SEHNR, CDR2 FQNEAQ (reference sequence). The CDR3 covers 16 residues. Based on the CDR3 plus reference TRBV7-9 and TRBJ2-5, the full variable domain is DTGVSQNPRHKITKRGQNVTFRCDPISEHNRLYWYRQTLGQGPEFLTYFQNEAQLEKSRLLSDRFSAERPKGSFSTLEIQRTEQGDSAMYLCASSLGPSGSQETQYFGPGTRLLVL.

This chain uses TRBV4-3 with TRBJ2-1; the match to TRBD1 covers 12 bases. From germline, CDR1 is LGHNA and CDR2 YSLEER. CDR3 size: 16 residues. Trimming took 2 bases from V and 9 from J; bases not matched to a gene: 8. The CDR3 loop reads CASSQPPGQGAGEQFF. The CDR3, as DNA: TGCGCCAGCAGCCAACCGCCGGGACAGGGGGCGGGTGAGCAGTTCTTC.

The chain uses TRBV4-2 and TRBJ1-2, with D possibly TRBD1 on 5 matching bases. V dropped 2 bases and J dropped 1 base, with 14 bases sitting between them. CDR1 is LGHNA, CDR2 YNFKEQ, per germline. The length of the CDR3 is 16 residues. The CDR3 nucleotides read TGTGCCAGCAGCCAACTAACAGGTTTTAGTAACTATGGCTACACCTTC. Its protein product is CASSQLTGFSNYGYTF.

J is TRBJ1-2 and V is TRBV30, with 8 nucleotides matching TRBD1. CDR1 GTSNPN and CDR2 SVGIG come from the germline V gene (reference sequence). The junction had 12 bases not matched to a gene; V was cut back by 5 bases and J by 1 base. The CDR3 loop spans 16 amino acids. The DNA of the CDR3 is TGTGCCTGGGCCCTTGGACAGGGCCTGAGTAACTATGGCTACACCTTC. It is translated as CAWALGQGLSNYGYTF.

The V call is TRBV7-3, the J call TRBJ1-1; D may be TRBD1 (6 bases). The CDR3 has 14 residues. Deletions cut 6 bases from V and 5 bases from J, with 16 bases between. Germline V lookup: CDR1 SGHTA, CDR2 FQGTGA. The CDR3 region is CASRSHRAETEAFF. The CDR3 region has the DNA TGTGCCAGCAGATCCCACAGGGCGGAGACTGAAGCTTTCTTT.

This sequence joins TRBV7-2 and TRBJ1-1, with a tentative D call TRBD1 (5 bases). The germline CDR1 and CDR2 sequences are SGHTA and FQGNSA. With 3 bases removed from V and 0 bases from J, the gap between germline ends came to 8 bases. The CDR3 is 14 amino acids. The CDR3 loop reads CASSFAGMNTEAFF. The DNA of the CDR3 is TGTGCCAGCAGCTTCGCAGGGATGAACACTGAAGCTTTCTTT. Full variable domain (missing parts from reference TRBV7-2 and TRBJ1-1): GAGVSQSPSNKVTEKGKDVELRCDPISGHTALYWYRQSLGQGLEFLIYFQGNSAPDKSGLPSDRFSAERTGGSVSTLTIQRTQQEDSAVYLCASSFAGMNTEAFFGQGTRLTVV.

This clone was picked up a small number of times. The chain combines TRBV7-9 with TRBJ1-2, with D possibly TRBD1 on 5 matching bases. Trimming took off 1 base at V and 6 bases at J, with 9 bases between the two ends. Per germline, CDR1 SEHNR and CDR2 FQNEAQ (reference sequence). CDR3 length: 13 residues. DNA of the CDR3: TGTGCCAGCAGCTTAGATCGGGGGAATGGCTACACCTTC. It translates to CASSLDRGNGYTF.

The chain links TRBV10-3 to TRBJ2-5, with TRBD1 matching over 8 bases. The CDR3 is 17 residues long. The germline V gene encodes CDR1 ENHRY and CDR2 SYGVKD. V lost 6 bases to trimming and J lost 2 bases; unmatched junction nucleotides: 14. The CDR3 DNA reads TGTGCCATCAGCCCCTCCCTACAGGGGGGATATCAAGAGACCCAGTACTTC. It translates to CAISPSLQGGYQETQYF.

The chain joins TRBV5-5 to TRBJ2-1; the match to TRBD2 covers 11 bases. The CDR3 sequence is 16 residues long. Germline loops: CDR1 SGHKS, CDR2 YYEKEE (reference sequence). The ends lost 1 base at V and 5 bases at J; junction bases unmatched: 5. CDR3 nucleotides: TGTGCCAGCAGCTTGTTAGCGGGGGGGTTTAACAATGAGCAGTTCTTC. Protein: CASSLLAGGFNNEQFF. Together with reference TRBV5-5 and TRBJ2-1, the CDR3 gives the full variable domain: DAGVTQSPTHLIKTRGQQVTLRCSPISGHKSVSWYQQVLGQGPQFIFQYYEKEERGRGNFPDRFSARQFPNYSSELNVNALLLGDSALYLCASSLLAGGFNNEQFFGPGTRLTVL.